The next 29 T cell receptor beta chains were all read from a single sample in a study of radiotherapy plus CTLA-4 blockade in lung cancer. Repertoires were generated with immunoSEQ multiplex PCR, while TCRdb's copy carries only in-frame clones and drops some. The sample records some 98,000 clones, 75% to 85% being singletons. This specimen was peripheral blood, taken from a patient treated with radiotherapy plus ipilimumab. The receptors come from a human donor with non-small cell lung cancer who had a partial response to radiotherapy plus ipilimumab.

V and J are TRBV28 and TRBJ2-7; TRBD2 agrees at 13 bases. The germline V gene encodes CDR1 MDHEN and CDR2 SYDVKM. V trimming: 5 bases; J trimming: 5 bases; junction bases outside the gene matches: 9. This CDR3 spans 16 amino acids. The CDR3 DNA sequence: TGTGCCAGCAGTCCGGTGACTAGCGGGAGGAGACACGAGCAGTACTTC. Translating gives CASSPVTSGRRHEQYF.

V usage is TRBV19 and J usage is TRBJ2-1, with D possibly matching TRBD2 (6 bases). Trimming removed 1 base from V and 7 bases from J, with 14 bases in between. The CDR3 has 15 residues. Germline CDR1 and CDR2: LNHDA and SQIVND (reference sequence). DNA for the CDR3: TGTGCCAGTAGTATAGGGGACTGGGGCGGAAATGAGCAGTTCTTC. Translation gives CASSIGDWGGNEQFF. The full variable domain, completed using reference TRBV19 and TRBJ2-1, is DGGITQSPKYLFRKEGQNVTLSCEQNLNHDAMYWYRQDPGQGLRLIYYSQIVNDFQKGDIAEGYSVSREKKESFPLTVTSAQKNPTAFYLCASSIGDWGGNEQFFGPGTRLTVL.

The genes are TRBV28 and TRBJ1-5; TRBD1 aligns across 11 bases. The CDR3 is 16 amino acids. The J segment lost 7 bases and the V segment lost 6 bases, leaving 11 bases of the junction unmatched. Germline CDR1 and CDR2: MDHEN and SYDVKM. The CDR3 is CASSLRDRGVGQPQHF. In DNA form, the CDR3 reads TGTGCCAGCAGCCTCCGGGACAGGGGGGTAGGACAGCCCCAGCATTTT. Full variable domain (missing parts from reference TRBV28 and TRBJ1-5): DVKVTQSSRYLVKRTGEKVFLECVQDMDHENMFWYRQDPGLGLRLIYFSYDVKMKEKGDIPEGYSVSREKKERFSLILESASTNQTSMYLCASSLRDRGVGQPQHFGDGTRLSIL.

This clone was found once. V gene TRBV5-1 combines with J gene TRBJ2-5; TRBD2 aligns across 11 bases. Germline V gene data show CDR1 as SGHRS and CDR2 as YFSETQ. The CDR3 sequence is 16 residues long. The ends lost 3 bases at V and 3 bases at J; junction bases unmatched: 7. The CDR3 region is CASSSILAGGEETQYF. DNA for the CDR3: TGCGCCAGCAGCTCAATATTAGCGGGAGGGGAAGAGACCCAGTACTTC.

This clone was seen at least ten times. The CDR3 bases are TGTGCCAGCCAGGGACAGCCAGACAATGAGCAGTTCTTC. Translated: CASQGQPDNEQFF. The J gene is TRBJ2-1, the V gene TRBV11-3, with 7 bases that match TRBD1. The CDR3 spans 13 residues. Trimming took 8 bases from V and 5 from J; bases not matched to a gene: 6. In germline, CDR1 is SGHNT, CDR2 YENEEA. The complete variable domain, with remaining parts taken from reference TRBV11-3 and TRBJ2-1, reads EAGVVQSPRYKIIEKKQPVAFWCNPISGHNTLYWYLQNLGQGPELLIRYENEEAVDDSQLPKDRFSAERLKGVDSTLKIQPAELGDSAVYLCASQGQPDNEQFFGPGTRLTVL.

This clone has just one count. This chain connects TRBV7-8 to TRBJ1-2; D is unclear. CDR1 is SGHVS, CDR2 FQNEAQ, per germline. V lost 2 bases and J 5 bases, leaving 12 bases between the germline ends. This CDR3 is 14 amino acids long. The DNA of the CDR3 is TGTGCCAGCAGCTTAACCCCAGAGGTATATGGCTACACCTTC. This codes for CASSLTPEVYGYTF. The entire variable domain, with the rest obtained from reference TRBV7-8 and TRBJ1-2, is as follows: GAGVSQSPRYKVAKRGQDVALRCDPISGHVSLFWYQQALGQGPEFLTYFQNEAQLDKSGLPSDRFFAERPEGSVSTLKIQRTQQEDSAVYLCASSLTPEVYGYTFGSGTRLTVV.

The V gene is TRBV29-1, the J gene TRBJ1-4; 11 bases fit TRBD1. The J segment lost 1 base and the V segment lost 7 bases, leaving 11 bases of the junction unmatched. Per the germline V gene, CDR1 is SQVTM and CDR2 is ANQGSEA. The CDR3 is made up of 17 amino acids. In nucleotides, the CDR3 is TGCAGCGCGTCCGGGACAGGGGGAGTGGGAACTAATGAAAAACTGTTTTTT. It yields the protein CSASGTGGVGTNEKLFF. Complete variable domain (other parts from reference TRBV29-1 and TRBJ1-4): SAVISQKPSRDICQRGTSLTIQCQVDSQVTMMFWYRQQPGQSLTLIATANQGSEATYESGFVIDKFPISRPNLTFSTLTVSNMSPEDSSIYLCSASGTGGVGTNEKLFFGSGTQLSVL.

This clone was seen more than once but under ten times. The chain uses TRBV2 and TRBJ2-7; possibly TRBD1 for D (6 bases). CDR3 length: 13 residues. Trimming left V 7 bases short and J 3 bases short, with 13 bases between. Germline loops: CDR1 SNHLY, CDR2 FYNNEI. This CDR3 is CASTRDTLYEQYF. CDR3 bases: TGTGCCAGCACGAGGGACACTCTCTACGAGCAGTACTTC.

The chain couples TRBV14 to TRBJ2-3; tentatively, D is TRBD2 (5 bases). V gave up 7 bases and J gave up 0 bases, with 11 bases separating them. Germline CDR1 SGHDN, CDR2 FVKESK. CDR3 length: 14 amino acids. CDR3 in amino acids: CASNPGLSTDTQYF. The CDR3 nucleotides are TGTGCCAGCAACCCAGGACTGAGCACAGATACGCAGTATTTT.

Here the CDR3 DNA reads TGTGCCAGCATGTTACGGGGCACAGATACGCAGTATTTT. Protein: CASMLRGTDTQYF. The chain employs TRBV6-5 and TRBJ2-3; D unresolved. CDR3 length: 13 residues. From germline, CDR1 is MNHEY and CDR2 SVGAGI. V lost 7 bases to trimming and J lost 1 base, with 9 bases between them.

The rearrangement uses TRBV28 and TRBJ2-7; D ambiguous. The V end was cut by 3 bases, the J end by 2 bases, with 8 bases between. The germline V gene has CDR1 MDHEN and CDR2 SYDVKM. The CDR3 runs to 13 residues. CDR3 sequence (DNA): TGTGCCAGCAGTTTTGGGCCCACCTACGAGCAGTACTTC. Translating gives CASSFGPTYEQYF.

This clone was seen a handful of times. The chain combines TRBV19 with TRBJ2-3; D is unclear. CDR1 and CDR2 from the germline V gene are LNHDA and SQIVND (reference sequence). This CDR3 is 13 amino acids long. V lost 3 bases to trimming and J lost 1 base, with 5 bases between them. CDR3 nucleotides: TGTGCCAGTAGTATTGGCCGCACAGATACGCAGTATTTT. As protein: CASSIGRTDTQYF.

Only one count was recorded for this clone. The chain combines TRBV28 with TRBJ2-4, with a tentative D call TRBD2 (6 bases). The V end was cut by 6 bases, the J end by 3 bases, with 15 bases between. There are 15 residues in the CDR3. Germline V gene data show CDR1 as MDHEN and CDR2 as SYDVKM. The CDR3 loop is CASSPTGGSKNIQYF. CDR3 nucleotide sequence: TGTGCCAGCAGCCCCACTGGGGGGAGCAAAAACATTCAGTACTTC.

The chain carries TRBV7-2 and TRBJ1-3; D is perhaps TRBD1 (6 bases). CDR3 length equals 14 residues. Trimming left V 4 bases short and J 2 bases short, with 9 bases between. The germline V gene has CDR1 SGHTA and CDR2 FQGNSA. The CDR3 DNA sequence: TGTGCCAGCAGCTCCGGGACAACTGGAAACACCATATATTTT. Translation: CASSSGTTGNTIYF. The full variable domain, rest sourced from reference TRBV7-2 and TRBJ1-3, is GAGVSQSPSNKVTEKGKDVELRCDPISGHTALYWYRQSLGQGLEFLIYFQGNSAPDKSGLPSDRFSAERTGGSVSTLTIQRTQQEDSAVYLCASSSGTTGNTIYFGEGSWLTVV.

V usage is TRBV28 and J usage is TRBJ2-1; no clear D. V lost 3 bases, J lost 1 base, and 13 bases lay in between. The CDR3 consists of 16 residues. Germline CDR1 is MDHEN and CDR2 is SYDVKM. The CDR3 here is CASSFVSLVSYNEQFF. CDR3 coding DNA: TGTGCCAGCAGTTTCGTCTCACTCGTATCCTACAATGAGCAGTTCTTC.

Only one count was recorded for this clone. The chain combines TRBV5-6 with TRBJ2-7; maybe TRBD1 (6 bases). Germline CDR1 is SGHDT and CDR2 is YYEEEE. CDR3 length: 14 residues. V was clipped by 6 bases and J by 0 bases, with 13 bases between them. This CDR3 reads CASTPTGSSYEQYF. The CDR3 nucleotides read TGTGCCAGCACCCCGACAGGCAGCTCCTACGAGCAGTACTTC.

The gene calls are TRBV30 and TRBJ1-2; no clear D gene. The CDR3 contains 11 residues. CDR1 is GTSNPN, CDR2 SVGIG, per germline (reference sequence). V was trimmed by 4 bases and J by 8 bases, leaving 11 bases between them. DNA for the CDR3: TGTGCCTGGATGTCGGAGCCCGGCTACACCTTC. Translation gives CAWMSEPGYTF.

V usage is TRBV11-2 and J usage is TRBJ2-2, with D unclear. With 5 bases removed from V and 0 bases from J, the gap between germline ends came to 7 bases. CDR1 and CDR2 from the germline V gene are SGHAT and FQNNGV. The CDR3 covers 14 residues. The CDR3 DNA reads TGTGCCAGCAGCCCCCGGGCGAACACCGGGGAGCTGTTTTTT. It is translated as CASSPRANTGELFF. Variable domain in full (rest from reference TRBV11-2 and TRBJ2-2): EAGVAQSPRYKIIEKRQSVAFWCNPISGHATLYWYQQILGQGPKLLIQFQNNGVVDDSQLPKDRFSAERLKGVDSTLKIQPAKLEDSAVYLCASSPRANTGELFFGEGSRLTVL.

The chain couples TRBV28 to TRBJ1-1, with D maybe TRBD1 (5 bases). Looked up from germline, CDR1 is MDHEN and CDR2 is SYDVKM. The CDR3 covers 13 residues. The V and J ends lost 7 bases and 6 bases respectively, with 15 bases between them. CDR3 bases: TGTGCCAGCAACGGAGGAGGGGTCGCTGAAGCTTTCTTT. It encodes CASNGGGVAEAFF.

CDR3 in amino acids: CASSEYVTSSYEQYF. CDR3 DNA: TGTGCCAGCAGTGAATATGTGACTAGCAGCTACGAGCAGTACTTC. The V call is TRBV6-1, the J call TRBJ2-7; 7 bases match TRBD2. Germline CDR1 MNHNS, CDR2 SASEGT. The CDR3 sequence is 15 residues long. V lost 2 bases to trimming and J lost 3 bases; unmatched junction nucleotides: 7.

The chain couples TRBV7-9 to TRBJ2-4; 8 bases align to TRBD1. CDR1 is SEHNR, CDR2 FQNEAQ, per germline (reference sequence). The CDR3 extends over 14 amino acids. Unmatched junction bases numbered 8, after V lost 5 bases and J lost 8 bases. The chain's CDR3 is CASSLTGVGDIQYF. DNA of the CDR3: TGTGCCAGCAGCCTGACAGGGGTGGGGGACATTCAGTACTTC. Supplemented by reference TRBV7-9 and TRBJ2-4, the full variable domain reads DTGVSQNPRHKITKRGQNVTFRCDPISEHNRLYWYRQTLGQGPEFLTYFQNEAQLEKSRLLSDRFSAERPKGSFSTLEIQRTEQGDSAMYLCASSLTGVGDIQYFGAGTRLSVL.

The rearrangement joins TRBV6-1 to TRBJ2-1; possible D gene TRBD2, 6 bases. CDR3 length: 14 residues. Germline-derived CDR1 and CDR2 are MNHNS and SASEGT. V was shortened by 5 bases and J by 6 bases, with 14 bases between the two germline ends. The CDR3 region is CASSSTSGANEQFF. The CDR3, as DNA: TGTGCCAGCAGTTCCACCTCGGGAGCCAATGAGCAGTTCTTC.

The chain uses TRBV6-1 and TRBJ1-5, with a tentative D call TRBD1 (5 bases). The germline CDR1 and CDR2 sequences are MNHNS and SASEGT. Trimming pared 6 bases from V and 8 bases from J, leaving 17 bases between. There are 14 residues in the CDR3. CDR3 bases: TGTGCCAGCAGGGCGCGCCCCTCAGGGAAGCCCCAGCATTTT. It is translated as CASRARPSGKPQHF.

This sequence joins TRBV27 and TRBJ2-1, with TRBD2 identical over 13 bases. Germline CDR1 is MNHEY and CDR2 is SMNVEV (reference sequence). There are 19 residues in the CDR3. Trimming cost V 3 bases and J 2 bases; bases outside gene matches: 10. DNA of the CDR3: TGTGCCAGCAGTTTTCGACTAGCGGGAGGCAGGGGAGCCTACAATGAGCAGTTCTTC. This sequence encodes CASSFRLAGGRGAYNEQFF.

This rearrangement joins TRBV2 to TRBJ2-2; 8 bases are shared with TRBD2. The CDR3 has 18 residues. V was clipped by 6 bases and J by 4 bases; unmatched bases: 16. CDR1 SNHLY and CDR2 FYNNEI come from the germline V gene. CDR3 region: CASSGETSSGTSTGELFF. In DNA form, the CDR3 reads TGTGCCAGCAGCGGAGAGACCAGCTCCGGGACTAGCACCGGGGAGCTGTTTTTT.

The chain employs TRBV28 and TRBJ2-1, with 8 bases lining up with TRBD2. V shed 10 bases, J shed 6 bases, and the junction held 8 bases outside the gene matches. There are 13 residues in the CDR3. The germline V gene has CDR1 MDHEN and CDR2 SYDVKM. The CDR3 sequence is CAIRAGGGNEQFF. CDR3 sequence (DNA): TGTGCCATTAGGGCGGGAGGAGGCAATGAGCAGTTCTTC.

This chain uses TRBV6-5 with TRBJ2-3; D remains ambiguous. Germline lookup yields CDR1 MNHEY and CDR2 SVGAGI. CDR3 size: 15 residues. Trimming stripped 9 bases from V and 3 bases from J, with 19 bases between. The CDR3 loop reads CASDGSEYGTDTQYF. The CDR3 DNA is TGTGCCAGTGATGGGTCGGAGTACGGGACAGATACGCAGTATTTT.

This clone was seen a single time. This rearrangement joins TRBV10-3 to TRBJ1-5; possible D gene TRBD1, 5 bases. CDR1 and CDR2 (germline): ENHRY, SYGVKD. CDR3 length: 13 residues. The ends were cut back, 4 bases at V and 7 bases at J, with 11 bases in the middle. CDR3: CAISGSGNQPQHF. The CDR3 DNA reads TGTGCCATCAGTGGATCAGGGAACCAGCCCCAGCATTTT.

This chain links TRBV5-5 with TRBJ1-5; TRBD1 aligns across 11 bases. CDR1 SGHKS and CDR2 YYEKEE come from the germline V gene (reference sequence). Trimming took 3 bases from V and 5 from J; bases not matched to a gene: 4. There are 15 residues in the CDR3. This chain's CDR3 is CASSSDRGLDQPQHF. CDR3 DNA sequence: TGTGCCAGCAGCTCGGACAGGGGGCTTGATCAGCCCCAGCATTTT.